This TCR beta chain comes out of a study of T cell responses to AZD1222 COVID-19 vaccine (dated by TCRdb to about 2021). About the study as a whole: AZD1222 recipients given second doses at about 4 weeks or at about 12 weeks were pooled, since spike-specific TCR depth and breadth were not found to differ between the two schedules. A total of approximately 230 trial participants underwent TCR sequencing, of whom approximately 210 received two doses of AZD1222 and some 25 received two doses of the MenACWY control vaccine. Trial participants were enrolled by age into 18-55, 56-69 and 70-plus year subgroups, with roughly 150, 30 and 60 TCR-sequenced participants respectively.

The germline V gene (reference sequence) gives CDR1 as SGHKS and CDR2 as YYEKEE. CDR3 length: 16 amino acids, cysteine to phenylalanine. Only the CDR3 portion is preserved as DNA: 48 bases, with reading frame beginning at the first base. V and J are trimmed by 3 bases and 6 bases, and the gene matches miss 8 bases of the junction. The CDR3 regions of human TCRbeta chains were subjected to immunosequencing. In the source study's methods: TCRs in the repertoires were compared against a reference library of SARS-CoV-2-specific TCRs that had been generated with the MIRA antigen-specificity platform. Breadth was defined as the fraction of unique TCRs that were SARS-CoV-2-associated, and depth was defined as the fraction of total T cells that were SARS-CoV-2-associated. Using the MIRA data, each spike-specific TCR was assigned both to the spike region to which the TCR was reactive and to a CD4 or CD8 class. Log10-transformed breadth and depth values were compared by one-way ANOVA with Sidak's multiple comparisons tests. Drawn from immuneACCESS, this table holds only the in-frame rearrangements with V and J called that TCRdb kept. Clones are partly lost; checked studies trace under half to an unresolved V gene and leave the rest unexplained. That table furnishes V, J and clone size, whereas the DNA furnished D and trimming. For this sample there are about 83,000 clones; approximately 92% appear just once. Under 35% of the sample is in the top ten clones.

Notes on this clone: The target of this receptor is not known. Qualities for individual bases were not recorded, and no much larger clone is one base off.

Paper-wide results and their limitations: CD4 TCRs associated with the vaccine covered the entire spike protein, and the dominant responses were in regions 160-218 and 743-854. Participants were mostly white British and included more females than males, and it was suggested by the authors that clonal diversity may have been underestimated. No day 14 peak-response samples were available, so repertoires were characterized only after the peak T cell response. The 56-69-year group was small, and its depth increase did not reach significance, likely because of low power. A significant rise in spike-specific TCR breadth and depth was observed after two AZD1222 doses relative to day 0 and relative to MenACWY recipients. Conclusions about previously exposed vaccinees are limited, since just five or six AZD1222 recipients were seropositive for SARS-CoV-2 at baseline. Reportedly, almost half of the unique spike-specific TCRs recognized epitopes lying outside the regions that are mutated in the B.1.351 and B.1.1.7 variants.

The time point label here, explained by the study, means: baseline before first vaccination. Vaccinee samples were obtained from the UK trials COV001 and COV002, which included a single-blind randomized controlled phase 2/3 trial of AZD1222 (ChAdOx1 nCoV-19) in healthy adults. Trial participant PBMC samples were collected at day 0 and day 28 after the second dose for TCRbeta chain sequencing. The rearranged segments are TRBV5-5 and TRBJ2-1; TRBD2 fits 11 bases in the junction. This TCR was recovered from an adult in good health. Specimen: peripheral blood, collected on day 0 of AZD1222 vaccination. The nucleotide sequence is TGTGCCAGCAGCTACACCCCCGGGACTAGCGGCAATGAGCAGTTCTTC. Translated, it reads CASSYTPGTSGNEQFF.